This record concerns one T cell receptor (beta chain) sequence. The antigen is unknown. The entry originates in a study of CXCR3-negative and CXCR3-positive naive CD8 T cells. Study context: Every library held about 1.5 +/- 0.3 million TRB reads, and the total came to around 140 million.

Whole-study findings and limits: After cryopreservation, expression of CXCR3 was partially reduced, and most assays were run with fresh PBMCs. TRB CDR3s of CXCR3-positive naive cells were more hydrophobic than those of CXCR3-negative naive cells.

The CDR3 runs to 13 residues. The libraries of TRB cDNA were constructed through 5' RACE using UMI labels. Following a re-call of the 5' RACE reads, TCRdb has one entry per CDR3 protein and lacks DNA. This sample's table has around 60,000 distinct CDR3 sequences. This TCR was sampled from a human donor in good health. Some clones in this sample may be carry-over from other donors' samples. Sequencing used naive CXCR3+ CD8+ T cells from blood. Specified subset: CD45RO-CCR7+CD27+CD95- naive CD8+ T cells expressing CXCR3 (TNR3+). This rearrangement joins TRBV12-3 or TRBV12-4 to TRBJ2-1; TCRdb lists TRBD2, though no DNA is available to test this call. The CDR3 spells CASIGLVRDEQFF.